This T cell receptor (beta chain) was recovered during a study of T-cell reconstitution after alpha-beta-depleted transplantation in children. Findings and caveats of the study: At around two months after transplant, the alpha-beta T cells were reportedly derived from several hundred expanded clones that came from non-depleted graft cells. Newly produced T cells mostly provided counts and TCRbeta diversity after one year, as hyperexpanded clones declined. From surviving recipient T cells and thymic progenitors came the high day-60 TCRbeta diversity observed in some patients.

This clonotype was seen many times. Its target is unknown. Trimming took 3 bases from V and 2 from J, leaving 21 bases between them. The germline gives CDR1 SGHRS, CDR2 YFSETQ. The CDR3 is 18 residues long. It was with unique molecular identifiers that the TCRbeta library was prepared. One entry per CDR3 protein results from TCRdb running MiXCR on the PCR reads. The sample lists 200,000 to 250,000 distinct CDR3 sequences, approximately 11% occurring once. The sequencing here drew on PBMCs, taken before TCRalphabeta/CD19-depleted stem cell transplant. This sequence was found in a child younger than two with acute myeloid leukemia, due to receive a stem cell transplant. This rearrangement joins TRBV5-1 to TRBJ1-3; the D gene is possibly TRBD1 (5 bases). The CDR3, as DNA: TGCGCCAGCAGCTCGATATCATTAACAGGAAACCCTGGAAACACCATATATTTT. Residues: CASSSISLTGNPGNTIYF.